This T cell receptor beta chain was profiled in a study of T-cell memory formation after mild COVID-19 (dated by TCRdb to the early 2020s). With respect to the entire study: TCR sequence clusters from the two donors were found to be largely donor specific. The cohort comprised two young, previously healthy adult volunteers, one female and one male. In two donors, T-cell clones that expanded and contracted after mild COVID-19 were followed by sequencing TCRalpha and TCRbeta repertoires longitudinally. The study at large found these results: Clones contracting from day 15 to 85 had balanced CD4/CD8 phenotypes, while a second wave expanding from day 15 to 37 was biased towards CD4+. SARS-CoV-2 specificity of the second-wave clones peaking on day 37 was not confirmed. Some responding clones were detected in pre-infection memory, which suggested that pre-existing cross-reactive memory T cells had joined the SARS-CoV-2 response. Contracting CD4+ clones appeared mostly in the CM and EM memory subsets, whereas CD8+ clones were enriched in EMRA. The study covered only a couple of mild cases, and larger cohorts including severe cases with pre-infection samples were considered necessary.

Ficoll-Paque density gradient centrifugation was used to isolate PBMCs. The sequencer was an Illumina NovaSeq 6000. cDNA libraries for TCRalpha and TCRbeta were prepared by 5'RACE using constant-segment primers, with sample barcodes and unique molecular identifiers added. Trizol reagent was used to extract RNA from every sample. Library amplification was performed in two PCR steps, and a second sample barcode and Illumina TruSeq adapters were introduced in the second step. Sequencing of libraries was performed on an Illumina NovaSeq with 2 x 150 bp paired-end reads. Per the original workflow: Reads were demultiplexed and collapsed into UMI-guided consensus sequences with migec v1.2.7. Using mixcr v2.1.11, UMI consensuses were aligned to TRA and TRB V and J templates and then assembled into clonotypes. A clonotype was counted as expanded or contracted only if both edgeR and NoisET called the change significant, with noise models trained on biological replicates. For edgeR calls, the cutoffs were a false discovery rate-adjusted p below 0.01 and a log2 fold-change threshold of 1. As an exploratory analysis of dynamics, PCA with hierarchical clustering was applied to max-normalized trajectories of the 1000 most abundant clonotypes. Separately sequenced CD4+ and CD8+ repertoires were used to assign the CD4 or CD8 phenotype of responding clones. TCRdb reran the public reads through fastp at Q25 and MiXCR, keeping productive beta chains. A single entry per CDR3 protein holds the most common genes and DNA from its merged rows. TCRdb assigned the V and J calls; the authors' analysis was not used. This sample is represented by tens of thousands of distinct CDR3 sequences; 25% to 35% of them were singletons. The top ten constitute roughly 41% of the sample.

This clonotype occurred a few times. No antigen is known for it. No per-base quality is available; no much larger clone lies one base away. The CDR3 measures 16 amino acids from cysteine to phenylalanine. Just CDR3 DNA is preserved here, 48 bases in frame from base 1. V has 0 bases trimmed and J has 0 bases trimmed; junction bases matching no gene number 4. Per the germline V gene, SGDLS is the CDR1 and YYNGEE is the CDR2. Sequencing used PBMCs or a T cell subset sorted from them (not recorded which). This receptor chain uses TRBV9 and TRBJ2-5; 8 central bases correspond to TRBD2. The receptor was derived from a man between 18 and 29 years old who had mild COVID-19 (a few samples of this study predate the infection). The sample titles of this study are shuffled in the database, so cell type and time point are left out; the donor was told from shared clones. The bases are TGTGCCAGCAGCGTAGCGAGTAGCGGGGACCAAGAGACCCAGTACTTC. Its translation reads: CASSVASSGDQETQYF.